The present entry profiles one TCR beta chain with its context. Its antigen is unidentified. The sample comes from a study of cytomegalovirus exposure and HLA in healthy donors. As for the study in general: Across 350 to 500 genotyped donors, more than 75% landed in the Caucasian-associated ancestry cluster. Study-level results: Investigators reported over 150 TCR beta chains as tied to cytomegalovirus. In a later analysis, HLA-associated TCR beta chains were more clonally expanded than equally common others.

The primer mix had 60 Vbeta and 13 Jbeta primers. Data came from immunoSEQ multiplex PCR; TCRdb stores just in-frame clones and leaves some out. The table lists 140,000 or so clones, less than 10% of them singletons. CDR1 is SGHRS, CDR2 YFSETQ, per germline. The CDR3 spans 15 residues. Trimming removed 0 bases at V and 4 bases at J, with 14 bases between. This chain joins TRBV5-1 and TRBJ2-7; D unclear. The sample comprised PBMCs. This clonotype was obtained from a male donor in good health and CMV-seronegative. The CDR3 here is CASSLAEPFMYEQYF. In DNA form, the CDR3 reads TGCGCCAGCAGCTTGGCCGAGCCCTTTATGTACGAGCAGTACTTC.